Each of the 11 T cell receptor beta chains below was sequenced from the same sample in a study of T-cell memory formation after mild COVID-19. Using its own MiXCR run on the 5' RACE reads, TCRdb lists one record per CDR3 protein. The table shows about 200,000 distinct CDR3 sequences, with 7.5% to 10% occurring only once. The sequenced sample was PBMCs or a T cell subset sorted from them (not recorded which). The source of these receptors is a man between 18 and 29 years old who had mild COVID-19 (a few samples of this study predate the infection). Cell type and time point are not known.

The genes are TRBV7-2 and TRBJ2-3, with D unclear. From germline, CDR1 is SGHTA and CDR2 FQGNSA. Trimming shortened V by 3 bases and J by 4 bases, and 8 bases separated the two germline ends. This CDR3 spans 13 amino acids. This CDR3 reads CASSFPSSDTQYF. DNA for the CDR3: TGTGCCAGCAGCTTCCCTAGTTCAGATACGCAGTATTTT.

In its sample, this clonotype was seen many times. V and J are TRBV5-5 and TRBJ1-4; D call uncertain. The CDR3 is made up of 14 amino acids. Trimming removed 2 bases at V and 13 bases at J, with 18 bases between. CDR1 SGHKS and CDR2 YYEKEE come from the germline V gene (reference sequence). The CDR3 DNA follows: TGTGCCAGCAGCTTAGAAGTTTCGGGGATGGCACTGTTTTTT. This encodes CASSLEVSGMALFF.

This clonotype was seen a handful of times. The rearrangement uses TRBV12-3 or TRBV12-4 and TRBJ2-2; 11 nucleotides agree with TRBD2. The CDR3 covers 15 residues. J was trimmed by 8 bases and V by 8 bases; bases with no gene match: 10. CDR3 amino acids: CASAERLAGRGELFF. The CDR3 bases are TGTGCCAGCGCCGAAAGACTAGCGGGGAGAGGGGAGCTGTTTTTT.

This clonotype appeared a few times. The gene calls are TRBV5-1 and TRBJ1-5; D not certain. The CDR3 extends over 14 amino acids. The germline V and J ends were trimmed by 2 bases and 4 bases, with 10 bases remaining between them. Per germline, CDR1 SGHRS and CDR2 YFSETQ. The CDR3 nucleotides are TGCGCCAGCAGCTTCGGGGTAGAAAATCAGCCCCAGCATTTT. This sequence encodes CASSFGVENQPQHF. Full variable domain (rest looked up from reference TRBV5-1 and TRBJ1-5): KAGVTQTPRYLIKTRGQQVTLSCSPISGHRSVSWYQQTPGQGLQFLFEYFSETQRNKGNFPGRFSGRQFSNSRSEMNVSTLELGDSALYLCASSFGVENQPQHFGDGTRLSIL.

CDR3 sequence (DNA): TGTGCCAGCAGCATGACTAGCTGGGGTGAGACCCAGTACTTC. Protein: CASSMTSWGETQYF. The chain joins TRBV7-3 to TRBJ2-5; TRBD2 aligns across 7 bases. Germline V gene lookup returns CDR1 SGHTA and CDR2 FQGTGA. With V trimmed by 5 bases and J by 5 bases, 8 bases remained unmatched. The CDR3 totals 14 residues.

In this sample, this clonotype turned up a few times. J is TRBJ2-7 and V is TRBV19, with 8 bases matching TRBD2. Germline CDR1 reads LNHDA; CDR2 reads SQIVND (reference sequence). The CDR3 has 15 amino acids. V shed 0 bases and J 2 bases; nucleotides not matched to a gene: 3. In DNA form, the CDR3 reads TGTGCCAGTAGTATAGAGCGGGGGGCCCCCTACGAGCAGTACGTC. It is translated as CASSIERGAPYEQYV.

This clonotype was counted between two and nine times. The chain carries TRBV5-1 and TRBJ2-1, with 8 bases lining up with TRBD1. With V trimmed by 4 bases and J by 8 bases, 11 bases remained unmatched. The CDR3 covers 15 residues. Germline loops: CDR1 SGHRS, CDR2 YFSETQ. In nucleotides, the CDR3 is TGCGCCAGCAGCCGGACAGGGTGGATGGAGGATGAGCAGTTCTTC. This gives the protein CASSRTGWMEDEQFF.

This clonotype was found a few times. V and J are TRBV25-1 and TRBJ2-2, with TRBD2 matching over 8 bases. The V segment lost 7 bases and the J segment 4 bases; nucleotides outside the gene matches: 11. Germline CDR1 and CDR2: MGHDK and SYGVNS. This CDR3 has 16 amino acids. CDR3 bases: TGTGCCAGCACTCCTTGGGGACTAGAGGCCACCGGGGAGCTGTTTTTT. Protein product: CASTPWGLEATGELFF.

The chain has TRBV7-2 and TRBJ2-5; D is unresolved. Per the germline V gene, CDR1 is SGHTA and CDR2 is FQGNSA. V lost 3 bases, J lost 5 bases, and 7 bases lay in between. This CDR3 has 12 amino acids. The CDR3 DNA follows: TGTGCCAGCAGCTTGCCGCTTGAGACCCAGTACTTC. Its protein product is CASSLPLETQYF.

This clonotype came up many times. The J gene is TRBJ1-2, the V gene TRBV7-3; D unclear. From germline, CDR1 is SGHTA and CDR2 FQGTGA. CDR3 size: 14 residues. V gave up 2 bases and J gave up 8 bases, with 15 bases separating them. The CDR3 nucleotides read TGTGCCAGCAGCTTATCCCCAGGCACCGGGGGCTACACCTTC. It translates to CASSLSPGTGGYTF.

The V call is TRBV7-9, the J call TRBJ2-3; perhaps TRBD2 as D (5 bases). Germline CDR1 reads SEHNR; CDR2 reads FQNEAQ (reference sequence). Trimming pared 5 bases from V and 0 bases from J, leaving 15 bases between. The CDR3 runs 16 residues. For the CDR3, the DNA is TGTGCCAGCAGCGCCTTCGGGCGGGCTAGCACAGATACGCAGTATTTT. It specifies CASSAFGRASTDTQYF. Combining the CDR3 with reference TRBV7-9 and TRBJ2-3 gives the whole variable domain DTGVSQNPRHKITKRGQNVTFRCDPISEHNRLYWYRQTLGQGPEFLTYFQNEAQLEKSRLLSDRFSAERPKGSFSTLEIQRTEQGDSAMYLCASSAFGRASTDTQYFGPGTRLTVL.